Presented here are 12 T cell receptor beta chains from one specimen sequenced in a study of T cells in localized non-small cell lung cancer. Repertoires were generated with immunoSEQ multiplex PCR, while TCRdb's copy carries only in-frame clones and drops some. The data hold 37,000 or so clones, with 88% observed a single time. The sequencing used peripheral blood, collected before any cancer treatment. The receptor set was obtained from a woman between 35 and 75 years old with stage I lung adenocarcinoma.

This chain connects TRBV7-2 to TRBJ2-2, with TRBD2 matching 7 bases. The germline CDR1 and CDR2 sequences are SGHTA and FQGNSA. Trimming at V came to 2 bases and at J to 6 bases, leaving 15 bases not matched to a gene. The CDR3 length is 18 residues. In DNA form, the CDR3 reads TGTGCCAGCAGCTTATACGGTCCGCTCGGCGGGAGTGCCGGGGAGCTGTTTTTT. Translation: CASSLYGPLGGSAGELFF.

The chain recombines TRBV9 with TRBJ2-5; D may be TRBD1 (6 bases). Germline values: CDR1 SGDLS, CDR2 YYNGEE. Trimming took 1 base from V and 5 from J, leaving 15 bases between them. The CDR3 is 15 amino acids. CDR3 sequence (DNA): TGTGCCAGCAGCGTAAGGGGGTGGGGATCGGAGACCCAGTACTTC. This codes for CASSVRGWGSETQYF.

The DNA for the CDR3 is TGTGCCAATCAGAGCGGGGTCTACGAGCAGTACTTC. It encodes CANQSGVYEQYF. This chain connects TRBV11-3 to TRBJ2-7; TRBD2 matches at 7 bases. With 10 bases clipped from V and 3 bases from J, the junction kept 6 bases outside the gene matches. The V gene's germline CDR1 is SGHNT and CDR2 YENEEA. The length of the CDR3 is 12 residues.

V usage is TRBV5-1 and J usage is TRBJ2-1, with TRBD2 as a possible D gene (5 bases). V lost 1 base and J 7 bases, leaving 9 bases between the germline ends. Germline V gene sequence: CDR1 SGHRS, CDR2 YFSETQ. This CDR3 is built from 13 residues. Written as DNA, the CDR3 is TGCGCCAGCAGCTTGCGGACTGGGAATGAGCAGTTCTTC. Amino acid sequence: CASSLRTGNEQFF.

The V gene is TRBV6-6, the J gene TRBJ1-4, with a possible D match to TRBD1 (5 bases). CDR1 and CDR2 from the germline V gene are MNHNY and SVGAGI (reference sequence). V was clipped by 6 bases and J by 5 bases, with 16 bases between them. The length of the CDR3 is 15 residues. Written as DNA, the CDR3 is TGTGCCAGCAGCCCCTTTGGGGGGGTCAATGAAAAACTGTTTTTT. This encodes CASSPFGGVNEKLFF.

The rearrangement joins TRBV27 to TRBJ2-2; TRBD1 aligns across 10 bases. Trimming removed 3 bases from V and 6 bases from J; junction bases left unmatched: 13. The length of the CDR3 is 18 residues. Germline CDR1 is MNHEY and CDR2 is SMNVEV (reference sequence). The CDR3 sequence is CASSFEADGTGAPGELFF. The DNA of the CDR3 is TGTGCCAGCAGTTTTGAAGCTGACGGGACAGGGGCCCCCGGGGAGCTGTTTTTT.

V gene TRBV7-9 combines with J gene TRBJ2-3; possible D gene TRBD1, 6 bases. Germline V gene sequence: CDR1 SEHNR, CDR2 FQNEAQ (reference sequence). V gave up 7 bases and J gave up 3 bases, with 14 bases separating them. The CDR3 loop spans 14 amino acids. The CDR3 DNA reads as TGTGCCAGCACCACAGGGCTTTTGACAGATACGCAGTATTTT. Its translation: CASTTGLLTDTQYF.

The chain employs TRBV25-1 and TRBJ2-5; no definite D call. The germline gives CDR1 MGHDK, CDR2 SYGVNS. V was shortened by 2 bases and J by 7 bases, with 5 bases between the two germline ends. The CDR3 runs 11 residues. In nucleotides, the CDR3 is TGTGCCAGCAGTGAAAAGGTGACCCAGTACTTC. Its protein is CASSEKVTQYF.

The genes are TRBV28 and TRBJ1-2; D not resolved. The V end was cut by 3 bases, the J end by 4 bases, with 3 bases between. Looked up from germline, CDR1 is MDHEN and CDR2 is SYDVKM. CDR3 length equals 11 residues. CDR3 sequence: CASSFGYGYTF. In DNA form, the CDR3 reads TGTGCCAGCAGTTTCGGCTATGGCTACACCTTC.

V usage is TRBV6-1 and J usage is TRBJ2-7; D is ambiguous. The CDR3 runs 12 residues. Germline-derived CDR1 and CDR2 are MNHNS and SASEGT. Trimming stripped 9 bases from V and 0 bases from J, with 9 bases between. CDR3 residues: CARQDGSYEQYF. DNA of the CDR3: TGTGCCAGGCAGGATGGCTCCTACGAGCAGTACTTC.

The CDR3 protein is CASSSRRTISTDTQYF. CDR3 coding DNA: TGTGCCAGCAGCTCCCGTCGGACTATTAGCACAGATACGCAGTATTTT. The chain joins TRBV7-2 to TRBJ2-3; possible D gene TRBD2, 6 bases. There are 16 residues in the CDR3. The germline CDR1 and CDR2 sequences are SGHTA and FQGNSA. Trimming took off 4 bases at V and 0 bases at J, with 14 bases between the two ends.

The CDR3 loop reads CASSSNQGLALPGELFF. The CDR3 coding sequence is TGTGCCAGCAGCTCAAACCAGGGACTAGCGCTTCCCGGGGAGCTGTTTTTT. The chain has TRBV11-2 and TRBJ2-2; 10 bases are a match to TRBD2. V lost 4 bases and J lost 6; bases outside the gene matches: 11. The CDR3 runs to 17 residues. Germline CDR1 is SGHAT and CDR2 is FQNNGV.